The rows below give T cell receptor beta chains drawn from one sample of a study of blood T cell repertoires in COVID-19. The data were produced by immunoSEQ multiplex PCR, yet TCRdb's version contains in-frame clones alone and is incomplete. The data hold roughly 60,000 clones, with roughly 77% observed a single time. Material: peripheral blood. The receptors come from a man at least 80 years old with acute or convalescent COVID-19. Both conserved end residues are trimmed from each CDR3. Each record gives: CDR3 length, V gene, J gene, CDR3 protein.

length: 13; V: TRBV7-2; J: TRBJ1-3; CDR3: ASSGRVGSGNTIY
length: 14; V: TRBV9; J: TRBJ2-5; CDR3: ASSEGQGAARETQY
length: 12; V: TRBV6-5; J: TRBJ2-3; CDR3: ASRQTLSTDTQY
length: 14; V: TRBV4-1; J: TRBJ2-5; CDR3: ASSQDLAGGQETQY
length: 12; V: TRBV3-1/TRBV3-2; J: TRBJ1-1; CDR3: ASSQWGGETEAF
length: 13; V: TRBV9; J: TRBJ1-4; CDR3: ASSVTGQFNEKLF
length: 15; V: TRBV3-1/TRBV3-2; J: TRBJ2-5; CDR3: ASSQRIVQGVGETQY
length: 12; V: TRBV11-2; J: TRBJ2-3; CDR3: ASGRTSGTDTQY
length: 12; V: TRBV18; J: TRBJ1-4; CDR3: ASSPAHREGKLF
length: 14; V: TRBV19; J: TRBJ1-4; CDR3: ASNPGPTGFDEKLF
length: 11; V: TRBV5-1; J: TRBJ1-4; CDR3: ASSGTGSEKLF
length: 13; V: TRBV14; J: TRBJ2-1; CDR3: ASSLYRGQRGEQF
length: 13; V: TRBV11-3; J: TRBJ2-2; CDR3: ASSLAGANTGELF
length: 10; V: TRBV12-3/TRBV12-4; J: TRBJ1-4; CDR3: ASRGRLEKLF
length: 12; V: TRBV7-7; J: TRBJ1-2; CDR3: ASSPRTGRYGYT
length: 11; V: TRBV29-1; J: TRBJ1-2; CDR3: SVEDEGPYGYT
length: 12; V: TRBV18; J: TRBJ1-4; CDR3: ASSRTGRNEKLF
length: 14; V: TRBV11-3; J: TRBJ2-5; CDR3: ASSWDSGGAYRTQY
length: 11; V: TRBV7-3; J: TRBJ1-2; CDR3: ASSLQGGEGYT
length: 9; V: TRBV6-1; J: TRBJ1-2; CDR3: ASRLDFSYT
length: 12; V: TRBV5-1; J: TRBJ1-2; CDR3: ASSSGTGVDGYT
length: 12; V: TRBV7-9; J: TRBJ1-6; CDR3: ASSFRGSNSPLH
length: 13; V: TRBV25-1; J: TRBJ1-2; CDR3: ASSEWRGTNYGYT
length: 11; V: TRBV3-1/TRBV3-2; J: TRBJ1-2; CDR3: ASSQDGGGGYT
length: 15; V: TRBV5-1; J: TRBJ1-4; CDR3: ASSLDRGQGTNEKLF
length: 13; V: TRBV7-6; J: TRBJ2-2; CDR3: ASKKAGGSTGELF
length: 12; V: TRBV7-8; J: TRBJ2-3; CDR3: ASSLNRRTDTQY
length: 15; V: TRBV5-1; J: TRBJ2-2; CDR3: ASSLVWDRDSTGELF
length: 15; V: TRBV18; J: TRBJ1-4; CDR3: ASSPTGAVKTNEKLF
length: 16; V: TRBV4-2; J: TRBJ2-2; CDR3: ASSLHPGQGALGGELF
length: 14; V: TRBV27; J: TRBJ2-7; CDR3: ASTWSSGGTPYEQY
length: 13; V: TRBV7-8; J: TRBJ2-7; CDR3: ASSPVRGQGLEQY
length: 10; V: TRBV3-1/TRBV3-2; J: TRBJ1-2; CDR3: ASSQDRYGYT
length: 14; V: TRBV6-1; J: TRBJ2-1; CDR3: ASSEIESRVRGEQF
length: 12; V: TRBV6-5; J: TRBJ2-7; CDR3: ASSFGQSSYEQY
length: 12; V: TRBV2; J: TRBJ1-1; CDR3: ASRRQGLNTEAF
length: 11; V: TRBV30; J: TRBJ1-6; CDR3: AWRGGERSPLH
length: 12; V: TRBV6-5; J: TRBJ2-7; CDR3: ASSPPTTEYEQY
length: 13; V: TRBV7-2; J: TRBJ1-1; CDR3: ASSLRRAGETEAF
length: 12; V: TRBV6-5; J: TRBJ2-2; CDR3: ASSPRQNTGELF
length: 11; V: TRBV5-4; J: TRBJ1-2; CDR3: ASSDPGGAGYT
length: 12; V: TRBV6-6; J: TRBJ1-2; CDR3: ASSGQGTNYGYT